Sequencing of this T cell receptor beta chain was carried out in a study of blood T cells in healthy people across ages. Study-level information: Capture via template switching afforded approximately one barcoded beta molecule per two T cells. General observations from the study: The fall in TCR beta diversity per million T cells was roughly linear with age.

Points on this clonotype: Its antigen is unidentified.

This CDR3 has 17 amino acids. Germline loops: CDR1 SGHTA, CDR2 FQGNSA. V lost 3 bases and J lost 7, with 22 bases in between. No fewer than 5 micrograms of total RNA were isolated from every sample. The second PCR ran about 6 to 12 cycles with a sample-barcoded 5' primer and J-beta primers. CDR3-containing paired-end reads numbering at least 2.5 million came from each sample. One entry per CDR3 protein results from TCRdb running MiXCR on the 5' RACE reads. The profile covers roughly 1,800,000 distinct CDR3 sequences, with about 49% appearing a single time and less than 2.5% taken by the ten largest. The rearrangement links TRBV7-2 to TRBJ2-1; perhaps TRBD1 as D (5 bases). The source of this sequence is a woman in her thirties or forties in good health. The sequenced sample was blood. The chain's CDR3 is CASSFPAQVPIKNEQFF. The DNA of the CDR3 is TGTGCCAGCAGCTTTCCGGCACAGGTTCCGATCAAAAATGAGCAGTTCTTC.